Each of the 16 T cell receptor beta chains below was sequenced from the same sample in a study of metastatic and nonmetastatic thyroid tumors. No treatment had been given to any patient before thyroid surgery. TCRdb reprocessed the PCR reads using MiXCR. The sample records about 43,000 clones, roughly 3.1% being singletons. Source material: blood. These receptors all stem from a female donor with papillary thyroid cancer or a benign thyroid nodule (not recorded which). Some clones in this sample may be carry-over from other donors' samples.

The chain employs TRBV20-1 and TRBJ1-2; a possible D gene is TRBD1 (6 bases). CDR1 is DFQATT and CDR2 is SNEGSKA in the germline V gene (reference sequence). This CDR3 contains 13 residues. Between the trimmed V and J ends, which lost 6 bases and 2 bases, there was a span of 13 bases. CDR3 in amino acids: CSALDRSNYGYTF. CDR3 coding DNA: TGCAGTGCACTTGACAGGAGCAACTATGGCTACACCTTC.

The gene calls are TRBV30 and TRBJ1-1; D is unclear. Germline CDR1 reads GTSNPN; CDR2 reads SVGIG (reference sequence). With 3 bases removed from V and 0 bases from J, the gap between germline ends came to 5 bases. The CDR3 length is 12 residues. This CDR3 is CAWRRLNTEAFF. CDR3 DNA sequence: TGTGCCTGGAGACGTCTGAACACTGAAGCTTTCTTT.

This clone appeared a few times. The V call is TRBV7-9, the J call TRBJ2-1, with D maybe TRBD1 (5 bases). The CDR3 length is 14 residues. With 4 bases removed from V and 7 bases from J, the gap between germline ends came to 14 bases. Germline values: CDR1 SEHNR, CDR2 FQNEAQ (reference sequence). CDR3 sequence reads: CASSSKTERNEQFF. The DNA for the CDR3 is TGTGCCAGCAGCTCCAAGACAGAGAGGAATGAGCAGTTCTTC.

The rearrangement joins TRBV5-6 to TRBJ1-3; no reliable D call. CDR1 SGHDT and CDR2 YYEEEE come from the germline V gene. The V end lost 0 bases, the J end lost 7 bases, and 5 bases lay between the germline ends. The CDR3 contains 12 residues. In DNA, the CDR3 is TGTGCCAGCAGCTTGGGTTGGAACACCATATATTTT. Its protein product is CASSLGWNTIYF.

This clone is labeled as medium-sized. The chain has TRBV4-1 and TRBJ2-7; TRBD1 matches at 9 bases. Germline CDR1 is MGHRA and CDR2 is YSYEKL. The CDR3 totals 13 residues. V lost 5 bases to trimming and J lost 6 bases; unmatched junction nucleotides: 5. DNA for the CDR3: TGCGCCAGCAGCTATGACAGGGGGGCCGAGCAGTACTTC. Translated: CASSYDRGAEQYF.

The sample holds a few counts of this clone. The CDR3 reads CASSGPGQGDTGELFF. CDR3 bases: TGTGCCAGCAGTGGACCGGGACAGGGGGACACCGGGGAGCTGTTTTTT. This chain connects TRBV6-1 to TRBJ2-2; TRBD1 agrees at 11 bases. The germline gives CDR1 MNHNS, CDR2 SASEGT. The length of the CDR3 is 16 residues. The J segment lost 3 bases and the V segment lost 4 bases, leaving 4 bases of the junction unmatched.

J is TRBJ1-1 and V is TRBV7-8, with D unresolved. Germline-derived CDR1 and CDR2 are SGHVS and FQNEAQ. The length of the CDR3 is 12 residues. V shed 4 bases and J shed 7 bases, with 10 bases lying between them. The CDR3 DNA is TGTGCCAGCAGCTCAGATACGGGTGAAGCTTTCTTT. Translating it yields CASSSDTGEAFF. The complete variable domain, with remaining parts taken from reference TRBV7-8 and TRBJ1-1, reads GAGVSQSPRYKVAKRGQDVALRCDPISGHVSLFWYQQALGQGPEFLTYFQNEAQLDKSGLPSDRFFAERPEGSVSTLKIQRTQQEDSAVYLCASSSDTGEAFFGQGTRLTVV.

CDR3 residues: CASRWGQNTGELFF. The CDR3, as DNA: TGTGCCAGCCGTTGGGGACAGAACACCGGGGAGCTGTTTTTT. The chain carries TRBV2 and TRBJ2-2; maybe TRBD1 (6 bases). Germline CDR1 and CDR2: SNHLY and FYNNEI. The CDR3 has 14 amino acids. Trimming removed 8 bases from V and 1 base from J, with 11 bases in between.

The chain couples TRBV4-2 to TRBJ2-7, with D perhaps given as TRBD1 or TRBD2 (5 bases each). The CDR3 has 15 amino acids. Per germline, CDR1 LGHNA and CDR2 YNFKEQ. Trimming pared 0 bases from V and 0 bases from J, leaving 9 bases between. Here the CDR3 reads CASSQDAGSSYEQYF. The CDR3 bases are TGTGCCAGCAGCCAAGATGCAGGGAGCTCCTACGAGCAGTACTTC.

This clone appeared a few times. The gene calls are TRBV6-4 and TRBJ2-3, with D perhaps matching TRBD1 (6 bases). V was pared by 4 bases and J by 4 bases, with 12 bases between. This CDR3 comprises 14 residues. Germline assignment: CDR1 MRHNA and CDR2 SNTAGT. The CDR3 sequence: CASSVRGSADTQYF. CDR3 DNA: TGTGCCAGCAGTGTGAGGGGGTCGGCAGATACGCAGTATTTT.

This clone was detected many times. The chain uses TRBV20-1 and TRBJ1-1; D unresolved. The V gene's germline CDR1 is DFQATT and CDR2 SNEGSKA (reference sequence). Trimming removed 3 bases from V and 4 bases from J, with 6 bases in between. CDR3 length: 11 residues. CDR3 DNA: TGCAGTGCTAGGCCGGCCACTGAAGCTTTCTTT. Protein sequence: CSARPATEAFF.

A few counts support this clone. The chain combines TRBV6-5 with TRBJ2-7; D is unclear. The CDR3 length is 13 residues. Trimming removed 3 bases at V and 4 bases at J, with 10 bases between. Germline-derived CDR1 and CDR2 are MNHEY and SVGAGI. CDR3 sequence reads: CASSYSGSYEQYF. CDR3 sequence (DNA): TGTGCCAGCAGTTATTCAGGTTCTTACGAGCAGTACTTC.

This clone is medium-sized in the sample. CDR3 sequence reads: CAWRGQGTGGYTF. The CDR3 DNA sequence: TGTGCCTGGAGAGGACAGGGTACAGGTGGCTACACCTTC. J is TRBJ1-2 and V is TRBV30, with 8 bases identical to TRBD1. J was trimmed by 7 bases and V by 3 bases; bases with no gene match: 7. CDR1 GTSNPN and CDR2 SVGIG come from the germline V gene (reference sequence). The CDR3 loop spans 13 amino acids.

This clone was recorded many times. This chain links TRBV28 with TRBJ1-2, with TRBD1 as a possible D gene (5 bases). The CDR3 totals 14 residues. V shed 5 bases and J shed 13 bases, with 23 bases lying between them. Germline-derived CDR1 and CDR2 are MDHEN and SYDVKM. As DNA, the CDR3 is TGTGCCAGCAGTACAATCGGTGGACTCTATGGGGGCACCTTC. This sequence encodes CASSTIGGLYGGTF.

This clone was counted at least ten times. Given a much more abundant clone one base away, this may be a read error. The chain joins TRBV19 to TRBJ1-1; D not resolved. Germline-derived CDR1 and CDR2 are LNHDA and SQIVND (reference sequence). This CDR3 spans 15 amino acids. CDR3 amino acids: CAGSARASTNTEAFF. In nucleotides, the CDR3 is TGTGCCGGTAGTGCCCGGGCCAGCACGAACACTGAAGCTTTCTTT.

This clone was detected a few times. This chain links TRBV10-3 with TRBJ2-3, with D uncertain. Germline CDR1 is ENHRY and CDR2 is SYGVKD. V gave up 6 bases and J gave up 4 bases, with 8 bases separating them. There are 12 residues in the CDR3. The CDR3 loop reads CAIRTRADTQYF. CDR3 DNA sequence: TGTGCCATCAGAACTCGGGCAGATACGCAGTATTTT.